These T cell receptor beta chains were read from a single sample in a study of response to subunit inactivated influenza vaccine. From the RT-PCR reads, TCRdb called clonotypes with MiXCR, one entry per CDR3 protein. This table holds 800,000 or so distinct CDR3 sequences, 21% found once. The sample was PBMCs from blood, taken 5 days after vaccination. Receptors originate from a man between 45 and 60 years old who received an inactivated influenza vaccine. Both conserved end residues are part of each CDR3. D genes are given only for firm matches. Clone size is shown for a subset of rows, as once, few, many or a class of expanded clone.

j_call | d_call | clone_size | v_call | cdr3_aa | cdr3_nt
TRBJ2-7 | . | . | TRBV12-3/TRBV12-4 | CASRSGTSYEQYF | TGTGCCAGCCGGAGTGGGACGTCCTACGAGCAGTACTTC
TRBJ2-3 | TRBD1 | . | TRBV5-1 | CASRAGTGFADTQYF | TGCGCCAGCAGGGCCGGGACAGGGTTCGCAGATACGCAGTATTTT
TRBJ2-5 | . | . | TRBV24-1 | CATSERTGVQETQYF | TGTGCCACCAGTGAGAGAACAGGTGTTCAAGAGACCCAGTACTTC
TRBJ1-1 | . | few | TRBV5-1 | CASSSPQGWNTEAFF | TGCGCCAGCAGCTCCCCACAGGGATGGAACACTGAAGCTTTCTTT
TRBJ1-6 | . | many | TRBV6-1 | CASRNRDTGNSPLHF | TGTGCCAGCAGAAACCGGGACACCGGTAATTCACCCCTCCACTTT
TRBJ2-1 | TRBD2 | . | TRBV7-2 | CASRPTSGPEQFF | TGTGCCAGCAGGCCAACTAGCGGACCCGAGCAGTTCTTC
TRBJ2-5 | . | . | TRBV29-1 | CSVRAGCGETQYF | TGCAGCGTCCGAGCAGGGTGCGGGGAGACCCAGTACTTC
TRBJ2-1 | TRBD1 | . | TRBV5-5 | CASSVEQGYNEQFF | TGTGCCAGCAGCGTCGAACAGGGGTACAATGAGCAGTTCTTC
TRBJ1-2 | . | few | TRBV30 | CACLGLGYGYTF | TGTGCCTGTCTAGGGTTAGGCTATGGCTACACCTTC
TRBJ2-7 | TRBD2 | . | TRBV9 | CASSVAGTSGIYEQYF | TGTGCCAGCAGCGTAGCCGGGACTAGCGGGATCTACGAGCAGTACTTC
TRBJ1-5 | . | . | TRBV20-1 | CSAKGNSNQPQHF | TGCAGTGCTAAGGGCAACAGCAATCAGCCCCAGCATTTT
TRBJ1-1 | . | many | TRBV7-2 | CASSWNTEAFF | TGTGCCAGCAGCTGGAACACTGAAGCTTTCTTT
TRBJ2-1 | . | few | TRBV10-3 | CAAIGPYNEQFF | TGTGCCGCAATAGGACCTTACAATGAGCAGTTCTTC
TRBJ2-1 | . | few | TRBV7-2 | CASSLGAVLNEQFF | TGTGCCAGCAGCTTAGGTGCCGTGCTCAATGAGCAGTTCTTC
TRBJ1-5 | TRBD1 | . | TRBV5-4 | CASSLGGQGSGQPQHF | TGTGCCAGCAGCTTGGGAGGACAGGGGTCGGGTCAGCCCCAGCATTTT
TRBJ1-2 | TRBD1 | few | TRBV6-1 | CASRTQGHYGYTF | TGTGCCAGCAGAACACAGGGGCACTATGGCTACACCTTC
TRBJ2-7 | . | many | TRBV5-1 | CASSPFGQNYEQYF | TGCGCCAGCAGCCCTTTCGGGCAGAACTACGAGCAGTACTTC
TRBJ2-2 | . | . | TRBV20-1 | CSARRGTGELFF | TGCAGTGCAAGACGGGGGACCGGGGAGCTGTTTTTT
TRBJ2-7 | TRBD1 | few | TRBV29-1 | CSVEDWRQGSYEQYF | TGCAGCGTTGAAGATTGGAGACAGGGAAGCTACGAGCAGTACTTC
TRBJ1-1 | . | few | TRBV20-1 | CSASLGFYSTEAFF | TGCAGTGCTAGTCTAGGGTTTTATAGCACTGAAGCTTTCTTT
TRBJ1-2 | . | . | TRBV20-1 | CSATPGRRTGYTF | TGCAGTGCAACCCCGGGACGGAGGACCGGCTACACCTTC
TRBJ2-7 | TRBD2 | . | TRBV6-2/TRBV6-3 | CASSYGWTSSYEQYF | TGTGCCAGCAGTTATGGGTGGACTAGTTCCTACGAGCAGTACTTC